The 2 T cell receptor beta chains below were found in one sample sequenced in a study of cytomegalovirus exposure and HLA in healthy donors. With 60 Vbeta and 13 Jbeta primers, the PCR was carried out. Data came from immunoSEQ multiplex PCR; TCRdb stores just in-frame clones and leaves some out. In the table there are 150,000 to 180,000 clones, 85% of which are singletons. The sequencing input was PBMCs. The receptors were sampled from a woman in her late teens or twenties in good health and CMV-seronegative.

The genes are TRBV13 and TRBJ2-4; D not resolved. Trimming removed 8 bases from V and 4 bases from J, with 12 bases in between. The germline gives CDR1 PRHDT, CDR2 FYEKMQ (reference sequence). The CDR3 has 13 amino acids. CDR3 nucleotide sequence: TGTGCCAGCGGCCGCCGCCTTAAAAACATTCAGTACTTC. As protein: CASGRRLKNIQYF.

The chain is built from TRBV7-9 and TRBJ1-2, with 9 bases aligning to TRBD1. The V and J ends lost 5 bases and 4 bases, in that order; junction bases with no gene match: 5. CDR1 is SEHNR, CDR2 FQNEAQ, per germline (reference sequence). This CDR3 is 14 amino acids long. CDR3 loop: CASSLSTGGYGYTF. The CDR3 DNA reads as TGTGCCAGCAGCCTATCGACAGGGGGCTATGGCTACACCTTC.